Listed below are T cell receptor beta chains from one sample, sequenced in a study of blood T cell repertoires in COVID-19. Measured with immunoSEQ multiplex PCR; TCRdb has only the in-frame clones, and not every one. The profile shows 200,000 to 250,000 clones, approximately 86% of them singletons. Material: peripheral blood. These receptors were taken from a woman aged 25-40 years with COVID-19, enrolled during active disease. CDR3s include the opening cysteine and the closing phenylalanine or tryptophan. The order of the fields is D gene, V gene, J gene, clone size, CDR3 protein, CDR3 DNA. A D gene is named only where the DNA matches it firmly. Expanded clones are given a class, and other clones once, few, many or no size at all.

d_call: .
v_call: TRBV6-1
j_call: TRBJ1-1
clone_size: .
cdr3_aa: CASSDGQTNTEAFF
cdr3_nt: TGTGCCAGCAGTGACGGACAGACGAACACTGAAGCTTTCTTT

d_call: .
v_call: TRBV7-2
j_call: TRBJ1-2
clone_size: once
cdr3_aa: CASSLAVAGPDGYTF
cdr3_nt: TGTGCCAGCAGCTTAGCGGTGGCGGGCCCGGATGGCTACACCTTC

d_call: .
v_call: TRBV2
j_call: TRBJ2-1
clone_size: .
cdr3_aa: CASSDPRIPGKFEFF
cdr3_nt: TGTGCCAGCAGTGACCCCAGAATCCCAGGGAAGTTTGAGTTCTTC

d_call: .
v_call: TRBV7-9
j_call: TRBJ1-5
clone_size: .
cdr3_aa: CASSGEDSLNQPQHF
cdr3_nt: TGTGCCAGCAGCGGTGAGGACTCACTAAACCAGCCCCAGCATTTT

d_call: TRBD1
v_call: TRBV7-2
j_call: TRBJ2-7
clone_size: .
cdr3_aa: CASSFRDRAYEQYF
cdr3_nt: TGTGCCAGCAGCTTCCGGGACAGGGCCTACGAGCAGTACTTC

d_call: .
v_call: TRBV25-1
j_call: TRBJ2-7
clone_size: .
cdr3_aa: CASSGPGGPHEQYF
cdr3_nt: TGTGCCAGCAGTGGCCCGGGGGGCCCTCACGAGCAGTACTTC

d_call: TRBD1
v_call: TRBV6-5
j_call: TRBJ1-1
clone_size: .
cdr3_aa: CASRKRQGMNTEAFF
cdr3_nt: TGTGCCAGCAGGAAACGACAGGGGATGAACACTGAAGCTTTCTTT

d_call: .
v_call: TRBV6-1
j_call: TRBJ2-2
clone_size: once
cdr3_aa: CASSEQGGGELFF
cdr3_nt: TGTGCCAGCAGTGAACAGGGCGGCGGGGAGCTGTTTTTT

d_call: TRBD1
v_call: TRBV2
j_call: TRBJ1-3
clone_size: .
cdr3_aa: CASSEAGQRTGNTIYF
cdr3_nt: TGTGCCAGCAGTGAAGCGGGACAGAGAACTGGAAACACCATATATTTT

d_call: .
v_call: TRBV5-6
j_call: TRBJ2-5
clone_size: .
cdr3_aa: CASSPSAGMETQYF
cdr3_nt: TGTGCCAGCAGCCCTAGTGCCGGGATGGAGACCCAGTACTTC

d_call: .
v_call: TRBV5-4
j_call: TRBJ2-5
clone_size: .
cdr3_aa: CASSSGTRRVQETQYF
cdr3_nt: TGTGCCAGCAGCTCCGGGACTCGCCGTGTCCAAGAGACCCAGTACTTC

d_call: .
v_call: TRBV4-1
j_call: TRBJ1-1
clone_size: .
cdr3_aa: CASSGWATGTEAFF
cdr3_nt: TGCGCCAGCTCGGGTTGGGCAACGGGGACTGAAGCTTTCTTT

d_call: TRBD2
v_call: TRBV6-5
j_call: TRBJ2-7
clone_size: .
cdr3_aa: CASRGLEEQYF
cdr3_nt: TGTGCCAGCAGGGGACTAGAGGAGCAGTACTTC

d_call: .
v_call: TRBV27
j_call: TRBJ2-3
clone_size: .
cdr3_aa: CASSFRRANTDTQYF
cdr3_nt: TGTGCCAGCAGTTTTAGGCGGGCTAACACAGATACGCAGTATTTT

d_call: .
v_call: TRBV12-3/TRBV12-4
j_call: TRBJ1-5
clone_size: .
cdr3_aa: CASSIQGQPQHF
cdr3_nt: TGTGCCAGCAGTATACAGGGCCAGCCCCAGCATTTT

d_call: TRBD2
v_call: TRBV5-1
j_call: TRBJ2-7
clone_size: .
cdr3_aa: CASSSGTSGRFSYEQYF
cdr3_nt: TGCGCCAGCAGCTCCGGGACTAGCGGGAGGTTCTCCTACGAGCAGTACTTC

d_call: TRBD2
v_call: TRBV11-3
j_call: TRBJ2-7
clone_size: .
cdr3_aa: CASSYSGTSYEQYF
cdr3_nt: TGTGCCAGCAGCTATAGCGGGACCTCCTACGAGCAGTACTTC

d_call: TRBD1
v_call: TRBV5-4
j_call: TRBJ1-4
clone_size: .
cdr3_aa: CASSNPGQANEKLFF
cdr3_nt: TGTGCCAGCAGCAATCCGGGACAGGCAAATGAAAAACTGTTTTTT

d_call: .
v_call: TRBV7-9
j_call: TRBJ2-5
clone_size: .
cdr3_aa: CASSTSNQETQYF
cdr3_nt: TGTGCCAGCAGCACTAGTAACCAAGAGACCCAGTACTTC

d_call: .
v_call: TRBV7-2
j_call: TRBJ1-6
clone_size: few
cdr3_aa: CASSPRFDRTSSTLHF
cdr3_nt: TGTGCCAGCAGCCCTCGATTCGACAGGACCAGTTCCACCCTCCACTTT

d_call: TRBD2
v_call: TRBV7-2
j_call: TRBJ2-3
clone_size: once
cdr3_aa: CASSLRHRAGGSTDTQYF
cdr3_nt: TGTGCCAGCAGCTTAAGGCACCGCGCGGGGGGCAGCACAGATACGCAGTATTTT

d_call: TRBD1
v_call: TRBV28
j_call: TRBJ2-7
clone_size: .
cdr3_aa: CASSLGTGGSEQYF
cdr3_nt: TGTGCCAGCAGTTTAGGGACAGGGGGCAGCGAGCAGTACTTC

d_call: TRBD2
v_call: TRBV7-2
j_call: TRBJ2-1
clone_size: .
cdr3_aa: CASRDPLAGEGEQFF
cdr3_nt: TGTGCCAGCAGAGATCCTTTAGCGGGGGAGGGGGAGCAGTTCTTC

d_call: .
v_call: TRBV4-3
j_call: TRBJ2-5
clone_size: .
cdr3_aa: CASSQDLRGETQYF
cdr3_nt: TGCGCCAGCAGCCAAGATCTAAGGGGTGAGACCCAGTACTTC

d_call: .
v_call: TRBV4-1
j_call: TRBJ1-2
clone_size: .
cdr3_aa: CASSPDTNLNYGYTF
cdr3_nt: TGCGCCAGCAGCCCGGACACAAACCTCAACTATGGCTACACCTTC

d_call: .
v_call: TRBV7-9
j_call: TRBJ2-5
clone_size: .
cdr3_aa: CASSWEERETQYF
cdr3_nt: TGTGCCAGCAGCTGGGAAGAGCGGGAGACCCAGTACTTC

d_call: TRBD1
v_call: TRBV6-2/TRBV6-3
j_call: TRBJ1-2
clone_size: .
cdr3_aa: CASSYSTGGGYTF
cdr3_nt: TGTGCCAGCAGTTATTCCACAGGGGGAGGCTACACCTTC

d_call: .
v_call: TRBV7-2
j_call: TRBJ1-2
clone_size: .
cdr3_aa: CASSLGVNSGYTF
cdr3_nt: TGTGCCAGCAGCTTAGGGGTTAACAGTGGCTACACCTTC

d_call: .
v_call: TRBV19
j_call: TRBJ1-4
clone_size: .
cdr3_aa: CASSWEGLNEKLFF
cdr3_nt: TGTGCCAGTAGTTGGGAGGGGCTGAATGAAAAACTGTTTTTT

d_call: TRBD2
v_call: TRBV7-2
j_call: TRBJ2-1
clone_size: once
cdr3_aa: CASSSEGLAGVNNEQFF
cdr3_nt: TGTGCCAGCAGCTCGGAGGGACTAGCGGGAGTCAACAATGAGCAGTTCTTC

d_call: TRBD2
v_call: TRBV28
j_call: TRBJ2-7
clone_size: .
cdr3_aa: CASSGRGYSYEQYF
cdr3_nt: TGTGCCTCCAGCGGGCGGGGGTACTCCTACGAGCAGTACTTC

d_call: .
v_call: TRBV10-1
j_call: TRBJ1-5
clone_size: once
cdr3_aa: CASSEEGEYSNQPQHF
cdr3_nt: TGCGCCAGCAGTGAGGAGGGGGAATATAGCAATCAGCCCCAGCATTTT

d_call: .
v_call: TRBV5-4
j_call: TRBJ2-7
clone_size: .
cdr3_aa: CASSLASAHNEQYF
cdr3_nt: TGTGCCAGCAGCTTGGCTAGCGCCCACAACGAGCAGTACTTC

d_call: .
v_call: TRBV28
j_call: TRBJ1-1
clone_size: once
cdr3_aa: CASSWAWALVGNTEAFF
cdr3_nt: TGTGCCAGCAGTTGGGCTTGGGCACTCGTCGGGAACACTGAAGCTTTCTTT

d_call: .
v_call: TRBV9
j_call: TRBJ1-1
clone_size: .
cdr3_aa: CASSVDLSLNTEAFF
cdr3_nt: TGTGCCAGCAGCGTAGACTTATCCCTGAACACTGAAGCTTTCTTT

d_call: TRBD1
v_call: TRBV9
j_call: TRBJ1-1
clone_size: .
cdr3_aa: CASSGQGAKAAFF
cdr3_nt: TGTGCCAGCAGCGGACAGGGGGCCAAGGCAGCTTTCTTT

d_call: TRBD1
v_call: TRBV5-4
j_call: TRBJ2-5
clone_size: .
cdr3_aa: CASSSGQTQETQYF
cdr3_nt: TGTGCCAGCAGCTCGGGACAGACCCAAGAGACCCAGTACTTC